Sequencing of this T cell receptor beta chain was carried out in a study of CD8 T cells in ankylosing spondylitis. The CDR3 contains 16 residues. Trimming cost V 2 bases and J 2 bases; bases outside gene matches: 3. Looked up from germline, CDR1 is ENHRY and CDR2 is SYGVKD. In TCRdb, the 5' RACE reads were re-called with MiXCR into one record per CDR3 protein. Of 250,000 to 350,000 distinct CDR3 sequences listed, under 25% are singletons. As to this clonotype: Its antigen is unknown.

The study's findings and limits: Reportedly, significant enrichment of disease-linked clones occurred in matched ankylosing spondylitis synovial fluid. Some of these motif variants have turned up before, in reports on reactive arthritis synovial fluid and blood. Made up of 7 to 9 highly homologous variants, a TCR beta motif appeared characteristic of ankylosing spondylitis blood.

This clonotype was sampled from a female donor with ankylosing spondylitis or in good health (not recorded which). The V and J genes are TRBV10-3 and TRBJ2-1; 10 bases are shared with TRBD2. Material for sequencing was blood, either unsorted or a sorted T cell fraction (not recorded which). The CDR3, as DNA: TGTGCCATCAGTGAGACTAGCGGGGCCGCCTACAATGAGCAGTTCTTC. It translates to CAISETSGAAYNEQFF.